This T cell receptor beta chain stems from a study of cytomegalovirus exposure and HLA in healthy donors. Study-wide background: Tens of millions of unique TCRs, all from HLA-typed donors, were included in an early release of the data.

With 60 Vbeta and 13 Jbeta primers, the PCR was carried out. Clones were read by immunoSEQ multiplex PCR, and TCRdb kept only the in-frame ones, dropping some. The sample has about 140,000 clones, roughly 85% seen once. The ends were cut back, 6 bases at V and 1 base at J, with 15 bases in the middle. The CDR3 has 16 amino acids. CDR1 MNHNY and CDR2 SVGAGI come from the germline V gene (reference sequence). The sequence was obtained from a woman under 40 in good health and CMV-seronegative. Sequenced sample: PBMCs. The chain has TRBV6-6 and TRBJ2-2; TRBD2 might be the D (7 bases). The CDR3 spells CASSQARGQNTGELFF. CDR3 in DNA: TGTGCCAGCAGCCAAGCGCGGGGGCAGAACACCGGGGAGCTGTTTTTT.